This T cell receptor beta chain is from a study of T cell responses to AZD1222 COVID-19 vaccine. Comment on this clone: Its antigen is unidentified.

The method was immunoSEQ multiplex PCR; TCRdb's version includes in-frame clones alone and lacks a portion of them. The sample lists 84,000 or so clones; nearly 90% were seen once. General study findings and limits: Seropositive at baseline were only a handful of AZD1222 recipients.

The CDR3 contains 15 residues. After removal of 1 base from V and 2 bases from J, the junction contained 3 bases not matched to a gene. Germline CDR1 and CDR2: SGHAT and FQDESV (reference sequence). Sequenced material: peripheral blood, taken on day 0 of AZD1222 vaccination. The chain employs TRBV11-1 and TRBJ2-7, with 9 bases lining up with TRBD1. This receptor was taken from an adult in good health. In DNA, the CDR3 is TGTGCCAGCAGCTTAGGGACAGGGGCAACCTACGAGCAGTACTTC. This translates into CASSLGTGATYEQYF.